This section outlines one T cell receptor (beta chain) sequence together with its context. Under the authors' procedure: Estimated nucleated cell counts came from reference gene primer amplification. Clones were read by immunoSEQ multiplex PCR, and TCRdb kept only the in-frame ones, dropping some. That table supplies the V and J calls and clone size; D and trimming were determined from the DNA. This table has about 150,000 clones, 84% appearing once. The germline gives CDR1 MNHEY, CDR2 SMNVEV (reference sequence). The length of the CDR3 is 13 residues. V lost 5 bases and J lost 5, with 12 bases in between. The data derive from a study of blood T cell repertoires in COVID-19. Seattle participants joined during active infection and were tracked over time.

This clonotype originated in a woman older than 75 with COVID-19, enrolled during active disease. The chain couples TRBV27 to TRBJ2-5, with unresolved D. The sequenced sample was peripheral blood. The chain's CDR3 is CASSPPGWETQYF. DNA for the CDR3: TGTGCCAGCAGTCCCCCTGGCTGGGAGACCCAGTACTTC.